What follows describes a single TCR beta chain. Its antigen is unidentified. Trimming took 3 bases from V and 2 from J, leaving 5 bases between them. CDR1 MNHEY and CDR2 SMNVEV come from the germline V gene (reference sequence). This CDR3 is built from 13 residues. Sorted cells reached over 95% purity in every population. Investigators reverse transcribed all isolated RNA, so they sequenced expressed TCRB transcripts. Produced via immunoSEQ multiplex PCR; TCRdb's table is partial and in-frame only. The data show 250,000 to 350,000 clones, less than 15% seen once. These data belong to a study of beta chain features in type 1 diabetes. Study findings and constraints: Shorter templates might be favored by PCR, and equally so in patients and in controls.

The sequencing input was central memory CD4+ T cells from blood. The chain recombines TRBV27 with TRBJ1-5; D gene ambiguous. This clonotype was sampled from a man younger than 45 in good health. The CDR3 region is CASSFKGNQPQHF. In DNA, the CDR3 is TGTGCCAGCAGTTTTAAGGGCAATCAGCCCCAGCATTTT.